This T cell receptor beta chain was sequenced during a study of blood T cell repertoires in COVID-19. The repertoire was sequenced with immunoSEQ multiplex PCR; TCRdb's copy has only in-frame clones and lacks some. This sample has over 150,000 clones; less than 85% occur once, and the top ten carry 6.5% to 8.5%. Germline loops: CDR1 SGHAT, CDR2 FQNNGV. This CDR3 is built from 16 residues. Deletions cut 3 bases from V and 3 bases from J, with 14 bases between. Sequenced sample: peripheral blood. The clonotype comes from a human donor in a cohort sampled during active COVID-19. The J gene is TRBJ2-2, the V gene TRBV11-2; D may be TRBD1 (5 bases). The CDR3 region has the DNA TGTGCCAGCAGCTTTAGGGGAACGGAGTACACCGGGGAGCTGTTTTTT. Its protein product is CASSFRGTEYTGELFF.